Listed below are T cell receptor beta chains from one sample, sequenced in a study of T cell repertoires in cytomegalovirus infection. Via MiXCR, TCRdb re-called the reads, giving one row per CDR3 protein. Here the sample spans fewer than 1,000,000 distinct CDR3 sequences, around 29% being singletons. Their antigen targets remain unknown. The material sequenced was cultured CD8+ T cells from PBMCs, taken from culture after CMV antigen stimulation. These receptors all come from a human donor in good health (CMV status not recorded). Some clones in this sample may be carry-over from other donors' samples. The CDR3 runs from the conserved cysteine through the conserved F or W. A D gene is named only where the DNA matches it firmly. Not all rows give a size; the values are once, few, many and, for expanded clones, a class.

v_gene	j_gene	d_gene	abundance	CDR3nt	CDR3aa
TRBV19	TRBJ2-7	NA	NA	TGTGCCAGTGGACAGTTATTCTCCTACGAGCAGTACTTC	CASGQLFSYEQYF
TRBV7-6	TRBJ2-7	NA	NA	TGTGCCAGCAGCAAACAGGGCCCGCGCGAGCAGTACTTC	CASSKQGPREQYF
TRBV5-4	TRBJ1-1	NA	few	TGTGCCAGCAGCTTGGCGGGACCCACTGAAGCTTTCTTT	CASSLAGPTEAFF
TRBV6-2/TRBV6-3	TRBJ1-5	NA	NA	TGTGCCAGCAGTTACTGGGGGGAAGATCAGCCCCAGCATTTT	CASSYWGEDQPQHF
TRBV10-3	TRBJ1-2	NA	NA	TGTGCCATCAGTGAGTCGCGACTCGACACGAAGCCCCCTAACTATGGCTACACCTTC	CAISESRLDTKPPNYGYTF
TRBV12-3/TRBV12-4	TRBJ2-1	NA	few	TGTGCCAGCAGTCCTGTGGGCCATGAGCAGTTCTTC	CASSPVGHEQFF
TRBV27	TRBJ2-2	NA	NA	TGTGCCAGCAGTTTATACCGGGGGTCCAACACCGGGGAGCTGTTTTTT	CASSLYRGSNTGELFF
TRBV7-9	TRBJ1-1	NA	NA	TGTGCCAGCACGCCGGGCCAGAGGCAAGAAGCTTTCTTT	CASTPGQRQEAFF
TRBV6-1	TRBJ2-1	TRBD1	many	TGTGCCAGTTCAACCAGGGGGCTATCAGTATATGATGAGCAGTTCTTC	CASSTRGLSVYDEQFF
TRBV7-7	TRBJ2-1	TRBD1	few	TGTGCTAGCAGCTTAAAACCGGGACAGGGGGCCAATGAGCAGTTCTTC	CASSLKPGQGANEQFF
TRBV6-1	TRBJ1-2	NA	NA	TGTGCCAGCAGTGAATCGGGAAGCACTTACTATGGCTACACCTTC	CASSESGSTYYGYTF
TRBV6-6	TRBJ1-2	NA	NA	TGTGCCAGCAGTCCGCTGGGCCCTGGGAACTATGGCTACACCTTC	CASSPLGPGNYGYTF
TRBV6-1	TRBJ1-1	TRBD1	NA	TGTGCCAGCAGTGGTGGGACAGCAACTGAAGCTTTCTTT	CASSGGTATEAFF
TRBV9	TRBJ1-1	NA	NA	TGTGCCAGCAGCCCCCGGGGGTCTCTTCCTATGAACACTGAAGCTTTCTTT	CASSPRGSLPMNTEAFF
TRBV7-6	TRBJ2-2	NA	few	TGTGCCAGCAGCAGGACAGACACGAACACCGGGGAGCTGTTTTTT	CASSRTDTNTGELFF
TRBV5-8	TRBJ2-7	NA	NA	TGTGCCAGCAGCGAAACGCCCGACGAGCAGTACTTC	CASSETPDEQYF
TRBV10-3	TRBJ1-2	NA	NA	TGTGCCATCAGTGAATCACAGGGAGGTAACTATGGCTACACCTTC	CAISESQGGNYGYTF
TRBV7-6	TRBJ1-2	NA	NA	TGTGCCAGCAGCGGAGGAGTGGGAAACTATGGCTACACCTTC	CASSGGVGNYGYTF
TRBV19	TRBJ1-6	TRBD1	few	TGTGCCACCACCACAGGGGTCCGGGATTCACCCCTCCACTTT	CATTTGVRDSPLHF
TRBV7-2	TRBJ2-2	NA	many	TGTGCCAGCAGCTTAGGGGGTACCACCGGGGAGCTGTTTTTT	CASSLGGTTGELFF
TRBV10-3	TRBJ1-1	NA	many	TGTGCCATCAGTGGGCCACCCCAAGGGGGGCGAGGCCCCTGGGCTTTCTTT	CAISGPPQGGRGPWAFF
TRBV5-6	TRBJ1-5	NA	few	TGTGCCAGCAGCCTTGGACTCCCGAAGGGCTTTAGCAATCAGCCCCAGCATTTT	CASSLGLPKGFSNQPQHF
TRBV19	TRBJ2-7	NA	NA	TGTGCCAGTAGTATAGGGGGCGTCTACGAGCAGTACTTC	CASSIGGVYEQYF
TRBV14	TRBJ1-2	NA	NA	TGTGCCAGCAGCCAAGATGTGAGGGTCCGCTATGGCTACACCTTC	CASSQDVRVRYGYTF
TRBV7-6	TRBJ2-7	NA	few	TGTGCCAGCGGGGGTTCCTACGAGCAGTACTTC	CASGGSYEQYF
TRBV28	TRBJ2-4	TRBD1	NA	TGTGCCAGCAGTGCCGACAGGGGTATGAACATTCAGTACTTC	CASSADRGMNIQYF
TRBV4-3	TRBJ1-6	NA	NA	TGCGCCAGCAGCCAAGTCGCGGGGGCGCTTAATTCACCCCTCCACTTT	CASSQVAGALNSPLHF
TRBV19	TRBJ2-5	NA	NA	TGTGCCAGTAGTTACCCGGTGGGGGGCTTCCAGTACTTC	CASSYPVGGFQYF
TRBV7-7	TRBJ2-1	TRBD2	NA	TGTGCTAGCAGCTTAGAGGTAGCGGGGGGCCAGAAGCAGTTCTTC	CASSLEVAGGQKQFF
TRBV2	TRBJ1-2	TRBD1	few	TGTGCCAGCAAAGGACAGGGGAAGGGCTACACCTTC	CASKGQGKGYTF
TRBV10-3	TRBJ2-7	TRBD1	few	TGTGCCATCAGTGCCTCCGGGACAGGGGACGAGCAGTACTTC	CAISASGTGDEQYF
TRBV11-1	TRBJ2-3	NA	NA	TGTGCCAGCAGCTTATCTAAGAGTTGGGTCACAGATACGCAGTATTTT	CASSLSKSWVTDTQYF
TRBV20-1	TRBJ2-3	NA	NA	TGCAGTGCCACCCGGGACACCATTTCCCGCGACTCCCTCCCCACAGATACGCAGTATTTT	CSATRDTISRDSLPTDTQYF
TRBV15	TRBJ2-2	NA	NA	TGTGCCACCAGCAGAGATTATGGGTCCTGGTCGGGGGAGCTGTTTTTT	CATSRDYGSWSGELFF
TRBV10-3	TRBJ1-5	NA	NA	TGTGCCATCGGGGGAGGGGTTTTGCCCCAGCATTTT	CAIGGGVLPQHF
TRBV5-4	TRBJ2-7	TRBD1	few	TGTGCCAGCAGCTTCCCCAAGACAGGGAACTCCTACGAGCAGTACTTC	CASSFPKTGNSYEQYF
TRBV6-2/TRBV6-3	TRBJ2-7	NA	NA	TGTGCCAGCAGTGAGCAGAACTCCTACGAGCAGTACTTC	CASSEQNSYEQYF
TRBV6-6	TRBJ1-2	NA	many	TGTGCCAGCAGTTACGGGCGGGATGGCTACACCTTC	CASSYGRDGYTF
TRBV27	TRBJ1-2	NA	many	TGTGCCAGCAGTTCAGGGGACCCTAATAACTTTGAATTTAACTATGGCTACACCTTC	CASSSGDPNNFEFNYGYTF
TRBV11-2	TRBJ1-2	TRBD1	NA	TGTGCCAGCAGCCACTTTACCGTCGGGACAGCCTTGGGCTACACCTTC	CASSHFTVGTALGYTF
TRBV20-1	TRBJ1-2	NA	few	TGCAGTGCGATGACTTGGGCGGATGGCTACACCTTC	CSAMTWADGYTF
TRBV6-5	TRBJ1-4	TRBD1	NA	TGTGCCAGCAGTTACTTTTACCCGGGACAGGGGAGTCGGGATAATGAAAAACTGTTTTTT	CASSYFYPGQGSRDNEKLFF
TRBV7-9	TRBJ2-4	NA	few	TGTGCCAGCAGCTTGCTGTCGGGCCCACGTGGCATTCAGTACTTC	CASSLLSGPRGIQYF
TRBV2	TRBJ1-2	NA	few	TGTGCCAGCGTGGGCAGGATTGGCGGCTACACCTTC	CASVGRIGGYTF
TRBV7-6	TRBJ1-2	NA	few	TGTGCCAGCAGCTTAGGCGACCTGGGACACCCGGAAGGCTACACCTTC	CASSLGDLGHPEGYTF
TRBV7-4	TRBJ1-1	NA	NA	TGTGCCAGCAAAGGTGGGGTGAACACTGAAGCTTTCTTT	CASKGGVNTEAFF
TRBV18	TRBJ1-2	TRBD1	once	TGTGCCAGCTCACCCCTGGACAGGGATCACTATGGCTACACCTTC	CASSPLDRDHYGYTF
TRBV7-9	TRBJ2-5	NA	NA	TGTGCCAGCAGCTTAGTGAGCACCAGCCAAGAGACCCAGTACTTC	CASSLVSTSQETQYF
TRBV5-6	TRBJ1-1	NA	NA	TGTGCCAGCAGCTTTTTGGGCAGGCGGGGGAACACTGAAGCTTTCTTT	CASSFLGRRGNTEAFF
TRBV4-1	TRBJ2-2	NA	few	TGCGCCAGCAGTCGCGGGTGGGGGGCGGACACCGGGGAGCTGTTTTTT	CASSRGWGADTGELFF
TRBV7-3	TRBJ2-3	NA	many	TGTGCCAGCAGCCCCGAACCGGGACCAAAAAGAGCAGATACGCAGTATTTT	CASSPEPGPKRADTQYF
TRBV20-1	TRBJ2-5	NA	NA	TGCAGTGCTAGAGATCACCAGGGTTTGGTCGAGACCCAGTACTTC	CSARDHQGLVETQYF
TRBV12-3/TRBV12-4	TRBJ1-2	NA	few	TGTGCCAGCAGCCCTACGGGAGGACTGGGGGATGGCTACACCTTC	CASSPTGGLGDGYTF
TRBV12-3/TRBV12-4	TRBJ2-1	NA	NA	TGTGCCAGCAGACCACGGGGTTGGGAGCAGTTCTTC	CASRPRGWEQFF
TRBV7-3	TRBJ2-5	TRBD2	many	TGTGCCAGCAGCGCCTCCGGGACTAGCTTTCAAGAGACCCAGTACTTC	CASSASGTSFQETQYF
TRBV7-8	TRBJ1-5	NA	many	TGTGCCAGCAGCTTAGGTACCGGGAGCAATCAGCCCCAGCATTTT	CASSLGTGSNQPQHF
TRBV19	TRBJ1-5	NA	NA	TGTGCCAGCACGACAGATATTTATAGCAATCAGCCCCAGCATTTT	CASTTDIYSNQPQHF
TRBV7-2	TRBJ2-1	NA	many	TGTGCCAGCAGCCCCTGGGGGGAGGCCTACAATGAGCAGTTCTTC	CASSPWGEAYNEQFF
TRBV6-6	TRBJ2-2	NA	few	TGTGCCAGCAGTTACGAGATCGGGGAGCTGTTTTTT	CASSYEIGELFF
TRBV6-6	TRBJ1-3	NA	many	TGTGCCAGCACCAACGGGAGGGTCATTGGAAACACCATATATTTT	CASTNGRVIGNTIYF